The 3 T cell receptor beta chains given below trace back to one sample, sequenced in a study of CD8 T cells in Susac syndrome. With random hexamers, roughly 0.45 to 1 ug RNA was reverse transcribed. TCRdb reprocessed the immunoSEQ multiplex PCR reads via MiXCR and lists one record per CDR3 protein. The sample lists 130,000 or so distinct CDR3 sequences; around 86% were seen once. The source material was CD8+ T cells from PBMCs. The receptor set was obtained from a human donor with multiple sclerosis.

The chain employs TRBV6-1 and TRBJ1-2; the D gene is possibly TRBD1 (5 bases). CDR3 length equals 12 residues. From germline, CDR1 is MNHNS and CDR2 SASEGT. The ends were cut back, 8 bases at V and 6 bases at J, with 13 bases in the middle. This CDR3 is CASHFGQDGYTF. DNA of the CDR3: TGTGCCAGCCACTTTGGACAAGATGGCTACACCTTC.

CDR3 coding DNA: TGTGCCAGCAGTCTGCCGTGGGCCCTCGGGACAGATACGCAGTATTTT. It translates to CASSLPWALGTDTQYF. This rearrangement joins TRBV12-3 or TRBV12-4 to TRBJ2-3, with D uncertain. V shed 5 bases and J shed 3 bases, with 18 bases lying between them. The CDR3 spans 16 residues.

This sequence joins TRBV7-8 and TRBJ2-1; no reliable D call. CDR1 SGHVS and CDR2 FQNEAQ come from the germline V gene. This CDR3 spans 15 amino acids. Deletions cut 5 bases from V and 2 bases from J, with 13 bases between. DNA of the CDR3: TGTGCCAGCAGCCAGGCGAAGAACCCCTACAATGAGCAGTTCTTC. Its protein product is CASSQAKNPYNEQFF.